Sequencing of this TCR beta chain was carried out in a study of blood T cell repertoires in COVID-19. TCRdb's copy holds only in-frame clones and misses some; the assay was immunoSEQ multiplex PCR. The sample gives approximately 110,000 clones, roughly 88% of which show up once; 0.88% is in the top ten. Sequencing was carried out using peripheral blood. The sequence derives from a woman aged 45-59 years with active or convalescent COVID-19.

CDR3 DNA sequence: TGTGCCAGTAGCTACAGGGAAGTGGCTTTCTTT. The encoded protein is CASSYREVAFF. The rearrangement uses TRBV19 and TRBJ1-1; D is perhaps TRBD1 (6 bases). The ends were cut back, 6 bases at V and 11 bases at J, with 13 bases in the middle. Germline V gene data show CDR1 as LNHDA and CDR2 as SQIVND (reference sequence). This CDR3 contains 11 residues.